This T cell receptor beta chain comes out of a study of human T cells and chemical hapten exposure. At the level of the study: All patients underwent weekly scalp dosing with diphenylcyclopropenone for the full roughly 24-week study.

MiXCR, applied by TCRdb to the RACE reads, yields one record per CDR3 protein. This sample carries over 50,000 distinct CDR3 sequences, 9.5% to 11% of them seen once, and the ten largest clones take roughly 1.8%. CDR3 size: 13 residues. V trimming: 4 bases; J trimming: 4 bases; junction bases outside the gene matches: 5. CDR1 and CDR2 from the germline V gene are DFQATT and SNEGSKA (reference sequence). Time point of the sample: patch test 1, 2 weeks after DPC sensitization. As to treatment: therapeutic diphenylcyclopropenone sensitization with weekly scalp DPC. The study extracted total RNA from unfractionated whole blood.

This TCR derives from a woman in her thirties or forties with alopecia areata. Some clones in this sample may be carry-over from other donors' samples. The chain employs TRBV20-1 and TRBJ2-7; 9 nucleotides agree with TRBD2. The sample in question was whole blood, obtained in connection with sensitization to the hapten diphenylcyclopropenone (DPC). CDR3 loop: CSATRLADYEQYF. As DNA, the CDR3 is TGCAGTGCTACCCGACTAGCGGATTACGAGCAGTACTTC.